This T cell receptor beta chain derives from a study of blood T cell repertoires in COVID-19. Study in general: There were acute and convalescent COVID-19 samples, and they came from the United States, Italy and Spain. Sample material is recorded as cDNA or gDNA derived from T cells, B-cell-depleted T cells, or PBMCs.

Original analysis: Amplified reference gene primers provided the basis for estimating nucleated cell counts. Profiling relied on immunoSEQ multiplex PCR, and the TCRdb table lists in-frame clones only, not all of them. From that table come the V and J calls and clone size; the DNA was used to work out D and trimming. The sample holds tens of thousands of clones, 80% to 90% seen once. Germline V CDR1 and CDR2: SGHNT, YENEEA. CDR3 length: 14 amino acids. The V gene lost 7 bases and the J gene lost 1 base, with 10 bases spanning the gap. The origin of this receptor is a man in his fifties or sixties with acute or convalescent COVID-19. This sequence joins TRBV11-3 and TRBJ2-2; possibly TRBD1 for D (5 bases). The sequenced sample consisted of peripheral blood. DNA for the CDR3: TGTGCCAGCAAACTGACAGTGAACACCGGGGAGCTGTTTTTT. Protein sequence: CASKLTVNTGELFF.